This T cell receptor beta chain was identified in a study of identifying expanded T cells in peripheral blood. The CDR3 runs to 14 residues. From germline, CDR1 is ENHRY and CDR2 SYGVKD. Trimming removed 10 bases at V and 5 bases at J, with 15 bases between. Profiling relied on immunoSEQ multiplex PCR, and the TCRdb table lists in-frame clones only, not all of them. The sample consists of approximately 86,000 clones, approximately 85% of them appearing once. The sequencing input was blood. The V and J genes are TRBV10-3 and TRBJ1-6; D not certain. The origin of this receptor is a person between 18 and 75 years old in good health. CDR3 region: CATQQLNNNSPLHF. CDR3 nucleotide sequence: TGTGCCACCCAGCAGCTCAACAATAATTCACCCCTCCACTTT.